This TCR beta chain originates from a study of beta chain features in type 1 diabetes. A few counts support this clone. What was sequenced were expressed TCRB transcripts, since all of the isolated RNA had been reverse transcribed. Using immunoSEQ multiplex PCR, the repertoire was profiled, and TCRdb retains in-frame clones only, with some absent. The sample lists about 360,000 clones, 10% to 15% seen once, with 0.017% in the top ten. CDR1 is GTSNPN, CDR2 SVGIG, per germline (reference sequence). CDR3 length: 13 amino acids. V shed 5 bases, J shed 9 bases, and the junction held 9 bases outside the gene matches.

The chain carries TRBV30 and TRBJ2-1, with 8 bases that match TRBD1. Sequencing used naive CD4+ T cells from blood. The clonotype comes from a man younger than 35 in good health. The CDR3 protein is CAWSGQVSSEQFF. The DNA of the CDR3 is TGTGCCTGGTCGGGACAGGTCTCCTCTGAGCAGTTCTTC.